This record covers a single TCR beta chain. Its matching antigen is unknown. Time point reported: patch test 2, 6 weeks after DPC sensitization. Treatment described: therapeutic diphenylcyclopropenone sensitization with weekly scalp DPC. The authors' total RNA extraction used unfractionated whole blood. CDR1 is MNHNY and CDR2 is SVGAGI in the germline V gene (reference sequence). CDR3 size: 15 residues. V lost 7 bases, J lost 4 bases, and 9 bases stayed unmatched. TCRdb ran MiXCR on the RACE reads and lists one entry per CDR3 protein. The sample includes about 54,000 distinct CDR3 sequences, 8.5% to 10% of them seen just once. The data are from a study of human T cells and chemical hapten exposure. Overall study context: In the approximately 24-week study, patients were dosed weekly with diphenylcyclopropenone on the scalp throughout.

The study, taken as a whole, reports: TCRs exceeding 1 in 1000 frequency stayed unchanged with DPC sensitization. Because they had alopecia, donors may respond immunologically unlike healthy people.

The sequencing used whole blood, collected in connection with sensitization to the hapten diphenylcyclopropenone (DPC). The sequence derives from a woman between 50 and 59 years old with alopecia areata. Some clones in this sample may be carry-over from other donors' samples. The chain is built from TRBV6-6 and TRBJ2-7; 11 bases map to TRBD2. The CDR3 region is CASILAGGPGYEQYF. The CDR3 DNA reads as TGTGCCAGCATATTAGCGGGGGGGCCGGGTTACGAGCAGTACTTC.